The rows below give T cell receptor beta chains drawn from one sample of a study of beta chain features in type 1 diabetes. Produced via immunoSEQ multiplex PCR; TCRdb's table is partial and in-frame only. The repertoire includes approximately 260,000 clones, around 24% of them detected once, and over 0.01% sits in the top ten. Sequenced material: naive CD4+ T cells from blood. These receptors all stem from a woman aged 30 to 39 with type 1 diabetes. The CDR3 runs from the conserved cysteine through the conserved F or W. D genes are given only for firm matches. Where a row states a size, it is once, few, many or the class of an expanded clone; other rows omit it.

TGTGCCAGCAGCCCCCCAATCGGGCGGGGGGGCTTAAATTACAATGAGCAGTTCTTC	CASSPPIGRGGLNYNEQFF	TRBJ2-1	TRBV7-3	TRBD2	few
TGCGCCAGCAGCCAAGGAGGGAAAGGTATGAGCAATCAGCCCCAGCATTTT	CASSQGGKGMSNQPQHF	TRBJ1-5	TRBV4-1	-	-
TGCGCCAGCAGCAGAGATGGCACAGATACGCAGTATTTT	CASSRDGTDTQYF	TRBJ2-3	TRBV5-1	-	-
TGCGCCAGCAGCTTATTAGGGGGCAATCAGCCCCAGCATTTT	CASSLLGGNQPQHF	TRBJ1-5	TRBV5-1	-	-
TGTGCCAGCAGCTTAGATAGCGGGAGCTACGAGCAGTACTTC	CASSLDSGSYEQYF	TRBJ2-7	TRBV11-2	TRBD2	-
TGTGCCAGCAGCCCCAGGGGGCCTAGCGGAGAAGAGCAGTACTTC	CASSPRGPSGEEQYF	TRBJ2-7	TRBV7-3	-	-
TGCGCCAGCAGCCAAGGACAGGGTCCTACTCTTGGGGCTGAAGCTTTCTTT	CASSQGQGPTLGAEAFF	TRBJ1-1	TRBV4-1	TRBD1	-
TGTGCCATCAGTGACAGGTTAAATACAGATACGCAGTATTTT	CAISDRLNTDTQYF	TRBJ2-3	TRBV10-3	-	few
TGTGCCAGCAGCCAGGGAAGGCAAGAGACCCAGTACTTC	CASSQGRQETQYF	TRBJ2-5	TRBV9	-	-
TGTGCCTGGAGTGTAACAGTGAACACTGAAGCTTTCTTT	CAWSVTVNTEAFF	TRBJ1-1	TRBV30	-	few
TGTGCCAGTAGTGGGGACAGAGATCAGCCCCAGCATTTT	CASSGDRDQPQHF	TRBJ1-5	TRBV19	TRBD1	few
TGTGCCAGCAGTTTCTGGAGCTCTGGGGCCAACGTCCTGACTTTC	CASSFWSSGANVLTF	TRBJ2-6	TRBV27	-	-
TGTGCCTGGAGTGAAGGGGCGAGTTGTTTCTTT	CAWSEGASCFF	TRBJ1-1	TRBV30	-	-
TGTGCCAGCAGTCTGGGTCCGACAGGACAAGAGACCCAGTACTTC	CASSLGPTGQETQYF	TRBJ2-5	TRBV28	-	few
TGTGCCAGCAGTGAAGCGTGGAGTCTTGAAGCTTTCTTT	CASSEAWSLEAFF	TRBJ1-1	TRBV2	-	-
TGTGCCAGCAGCTTAGTAGCGGGGGTTTACAATGAGCAGTTCTTC	CASSLVAGVYNEQFF	TRBJ2-1	TRBV7-9	TRBD2	-
TGTGCCAGCAGTCAGGGGGTCGAAAACATTCAGTACTTC	CASSQGVENIQYF	TRBJ2-4	TRBV28	TRBD1	-
TGTGCCAGCAGCTTAGGAGGGACATTAACCTACGAGCAGTACTTC	CASSLGGTLTYEQYF	TRBJ2-7	TRBV7-9	-	once
TGCAGCGTTGTGGGCGGGGGATCCACAGATACGCAGTATTTT	CSVVGGGSTDTQYF	TRBJ2-3	TRBV29-1	TRBD2	-
TGTGCCAGCAGCTTAGCACGTTGGACTAGCAGAAGCACAGATACGCAGTATTTT	CASSLARWTSRSTDTQYF	TRBJ2-3	TRBV7-2	TRBD2	-
TGTGCCAGCAGCTTAGCTCTCTACAATGAGCAGTTCTTC	CASSLALYNEQFF	TRBJ2-1	TRBV11-2	-	-
TGTGCCAGCAGCTCGAGCGGGATCTCTTACAATGAGCAGTTCTTC	CASSSSGISYNEQFF	TRBJ2-1	TRBV5-4	TRBD2	-
TGTGCCAGCAGCGTACACGGCGGGACCCAGTACTTC	CASSVHGGTQYF	TRBJ2-5	TRBV9	-	few
TGTGCCAGCAGCGTAGTGGGACAGGGGACCACCGGGGAGCTGTTTTTT	CASSVVGQGTTGELFF	TRBJ2-2	TRBV9	TRBD1	-
TGTGCCTGGTCCCTCACAGGGGGCGGCACTGAAGCTTTCTTT	CAWSLTGGGTEAFF	TRBJ1-1	TRBV30	TRBD1	-
TGTGCCAGCAGTGAAGCGCTTCGGGGGGGCCAGCCCCAGCATTTT	CASSEALRGGQPQHF	TRBJ1-5	TRBV2	-	-
TGTGCCAGTAGTATTACGGGAGGGCCCCGGGATACGCAGTATTTT	CASSITGGPRDTQYF	TRBJ2-3	TRBV19	TRBD2	few
TGTGCCAGCAGCGCGGGACAGTCTTGGTCGGGGGCTTTCTTT	CASSAGQSWSGAFF	TRBJ1-1	TRBV7-9	TRBD1	few
TGTGCCAGCAGTGAATGGGGCGGAGAGACCCAGTACTTC	CASSEWGGETQYF	TRBJ2-5	TRBV25-1	-	-
TGTGCCAGCAGCGACACTAACTATGGCTACACCTTC	CASSDTNYGYTF	TRBJ1-2	TRBV25-1	-	-